This T cell receptor beta chain was identified during a study of Graves' ophthalmopathy and Graves' hyperthyroidism. Amplification of the TCR beta CDR3 regions used RNA transcripts (as template). The first round was an RT-PCR with HTBI primers, and the second round was a multiplex PCR. TCRdb called the multiplex PCR reads again in MiXCR, with one record for every CDR3 protein. The table records 300,000 to 450,000 distinct CDR3 sequences, approximately 18% of them present only once. Germline V gene sequence: CDR1 MRHNA, CDR2 SNTAGT. V was shortened by 0 bases and J by 7 bases, with 15 bases between the two germline ends. The CDR3 runs to 15 residues. The table lists this clonotype with many counts.

The rearrangement uses TRBV6-4 and TRBJ1-1, with D tentatively TRBD1 (6 bases). The source is an adult woman with stable Graves' hyperthyroidism. The sample taken for sequencing was peripheral blood. The CDR3, as DNA: TGTGCCAGCAGTGACTCGACAGGTTATACGGGTGAAGCTTTCTTT. Protein sequence: CASSDSTGYTGEAFF.